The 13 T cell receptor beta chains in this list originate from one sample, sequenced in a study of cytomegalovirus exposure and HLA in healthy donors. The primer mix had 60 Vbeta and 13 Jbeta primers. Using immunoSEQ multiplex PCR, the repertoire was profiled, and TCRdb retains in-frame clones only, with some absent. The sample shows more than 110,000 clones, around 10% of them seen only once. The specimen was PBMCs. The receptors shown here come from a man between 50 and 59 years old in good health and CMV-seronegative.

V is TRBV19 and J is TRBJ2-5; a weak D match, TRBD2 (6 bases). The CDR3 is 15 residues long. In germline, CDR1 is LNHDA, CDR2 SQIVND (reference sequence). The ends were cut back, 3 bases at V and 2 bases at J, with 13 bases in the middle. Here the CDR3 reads CASSMGVGRQETQYF. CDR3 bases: TGTGCCAGTAGTATGGGGGTGGGGAGGCAAGAGACCCAGTACTTC.

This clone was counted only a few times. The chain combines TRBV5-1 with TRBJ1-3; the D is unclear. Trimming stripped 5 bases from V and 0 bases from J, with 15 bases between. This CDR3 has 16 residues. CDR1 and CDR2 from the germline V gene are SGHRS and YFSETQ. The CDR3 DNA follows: TGCGCCAGCAGATCCGGACTGGATCACTCTGGAAACACCATATATTTT. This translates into CASRSGLDHSGNTIYF.

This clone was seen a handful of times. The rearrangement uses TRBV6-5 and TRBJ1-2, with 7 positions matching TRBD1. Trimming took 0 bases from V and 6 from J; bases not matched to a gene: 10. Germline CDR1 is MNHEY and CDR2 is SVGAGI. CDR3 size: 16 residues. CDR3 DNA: TGTGCCAGCAGTTACTCTAGGGGGCGGCCCGGGGATGGCTACACCTTC. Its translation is CASSYSRGRPGDGYTF.

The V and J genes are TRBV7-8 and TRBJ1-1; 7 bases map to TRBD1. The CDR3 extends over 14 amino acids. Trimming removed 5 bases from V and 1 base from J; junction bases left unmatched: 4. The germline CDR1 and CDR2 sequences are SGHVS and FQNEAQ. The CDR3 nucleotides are TGTGCCAGCAGCCCCCGACAGGGGAACACTGAAGCTTTCTTT. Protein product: CASSPRQGNTEAFF.

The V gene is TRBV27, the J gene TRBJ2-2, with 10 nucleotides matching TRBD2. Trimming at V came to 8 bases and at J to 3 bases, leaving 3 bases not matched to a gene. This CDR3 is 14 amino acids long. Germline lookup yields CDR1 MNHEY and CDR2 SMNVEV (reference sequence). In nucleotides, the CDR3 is TGTGCCAGCGGTAGCGGGGGGTACACCGGGGAGCTGTTTTTT. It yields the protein CASGSGGYTGELFF.

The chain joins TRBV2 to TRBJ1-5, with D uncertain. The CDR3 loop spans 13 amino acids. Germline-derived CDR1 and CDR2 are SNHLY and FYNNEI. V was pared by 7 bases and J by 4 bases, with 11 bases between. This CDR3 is CASNGPLNQPQHF. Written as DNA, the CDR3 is TGTGCCAGCAACGGTCCATTGAATCAGCCCCAGCATTTT.

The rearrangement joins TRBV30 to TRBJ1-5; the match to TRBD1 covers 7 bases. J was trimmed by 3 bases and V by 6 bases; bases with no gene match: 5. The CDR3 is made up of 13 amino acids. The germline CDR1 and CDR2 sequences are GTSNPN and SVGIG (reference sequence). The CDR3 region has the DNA TGTGCCTGTCGCAGGGGGAACAATCAGCCCCAGCATTTT. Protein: CACRRGNNQPQHF.

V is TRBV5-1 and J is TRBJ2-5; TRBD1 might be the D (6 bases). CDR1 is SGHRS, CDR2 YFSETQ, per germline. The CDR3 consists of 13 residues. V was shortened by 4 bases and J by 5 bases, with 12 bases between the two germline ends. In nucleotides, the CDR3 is TGCGCCAGCAGCGTGGACAGTCGGGAGACCCAGTACTTC. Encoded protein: CASSVDSRETQYF.

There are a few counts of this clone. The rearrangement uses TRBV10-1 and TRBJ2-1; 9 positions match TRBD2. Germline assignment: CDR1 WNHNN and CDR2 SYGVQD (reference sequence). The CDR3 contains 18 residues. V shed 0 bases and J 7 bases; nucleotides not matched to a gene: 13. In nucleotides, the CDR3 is TGCGCCAGCAGTGAGTCCCATTTCGGGACTAGCAAAGGGAATGAGCAGTTCTTC. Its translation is CASSESHFGTSKGNEQFF.

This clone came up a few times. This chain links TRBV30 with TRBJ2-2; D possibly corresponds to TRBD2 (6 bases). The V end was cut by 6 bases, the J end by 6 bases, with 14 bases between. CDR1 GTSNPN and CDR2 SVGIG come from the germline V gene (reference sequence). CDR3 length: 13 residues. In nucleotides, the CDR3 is TGTGCCTGCAACTCGGAGGGGTCCGGGGAGCTGTTTTTT. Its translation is CACNSEGSGELFF. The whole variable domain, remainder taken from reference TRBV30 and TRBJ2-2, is SQTIHQWPATLVQPVGSPLSLECTVEGTSNPNLYWYRQAAGRGLQLLFYSVGIGQISSEVPQNLSASRPQDRQFILSSKKLLLSDSGFYLCACNSEGSGELFFGEGSRLTVL.

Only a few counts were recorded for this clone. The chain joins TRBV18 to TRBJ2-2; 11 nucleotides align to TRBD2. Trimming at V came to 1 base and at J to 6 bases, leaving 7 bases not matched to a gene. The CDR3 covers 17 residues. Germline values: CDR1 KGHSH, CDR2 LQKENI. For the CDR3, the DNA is TGTGCCAGCTCACCACTGGAACTAGCGGGAGTGGCCGGGGAGCTGTTTTTT. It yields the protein CASSPLELAGVAGELFF.

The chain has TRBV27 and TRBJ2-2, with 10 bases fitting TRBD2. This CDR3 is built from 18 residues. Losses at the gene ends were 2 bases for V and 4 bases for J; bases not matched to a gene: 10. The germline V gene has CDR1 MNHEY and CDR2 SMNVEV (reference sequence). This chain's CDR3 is CASSLRFGLAGVTGELFF. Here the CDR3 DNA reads TGTGCCAGCAGTTTAAGGTTTGGGCTAGCGGGGGTCACCGGGGAGCTGTTTTTT.

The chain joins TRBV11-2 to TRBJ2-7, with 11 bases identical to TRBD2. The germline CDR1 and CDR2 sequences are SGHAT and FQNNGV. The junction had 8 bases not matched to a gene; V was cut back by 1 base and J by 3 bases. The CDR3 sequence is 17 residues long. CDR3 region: CASSLGPLAGEIYEQYF. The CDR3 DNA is TGTGCCAGCAGCTTAGGACCACTAGCGGGGGAAATCTACGAGCAGTACTTC.